These T cell receptor beta chains were read from a single sample in a study of shared clonotypes between healthy human individuals. Clones were read by immunoSEQ multiplex PCR, and TCRdb kept only the in-frame ones, dropping some. The repertoire holds about 610,000 clones, roughly 95% seen once, with roughly 0.1% in the top ten. Sequencing was carried out using naive CD8+ T cells sorted from blood. Receptor source: a woman aged 25-40 years in good health. CDR3s include the opening cysteine and the closing phenylalanine or tryptophan. The D gene is left open where the match is weak. Clone size is not always given. Where it is, it says once, few, many or a class for expanded clones.

>TRBV29-1|once|-|TRBJ1-2
TGCAGCGTTGTGGAGGGAGTAGACTATGGCTACACCTTC
CSVVEGVDYGYTF
>TRBV7-9|-|TRBD2|TRBJ2-1
TGTGCCAGCAGCTCAGGACTAGTTTACGAGCAGTTCTTC
CASSSGLVYEQFF
>TRBV21-1|once|-|TRBJ2-2
TGTGCCAGCAGCGAGTCACCGACAAACACCGGGGAGCTGTTTTTT
CASSESPTNTGELFF
>TRBV19|-|TRBD1|TRBJ1-1
TGTGCCAGTAGTAGACAGGGCAAAGCTTTCTTT
CASSRQGKAFF
>TRBV5-1|-|TRBD2|TRBJ2-1
TGCGCCAGCAGCCCACTAGCGGCACTCTACAATGAGCAGTTCTTC
CASSPLAALYNEQFF
>TRBV28|-|TRBD1|TRBJ1-4
TGTGCCAGCAGGGACAGGCCCTTTAATGAAAAACTGTTTTTT
CASRDRPFNEKLFF
>TRBV27|-|-|TRBJ1-1
TGTGCCAGCAGTGCAGCCGTGAGGGGCACTGAAGCTTTCTTT
CASSAAVRGTEAFF
>TRBV7-9|-|-|TRBJ1-1
TGTGCCAGCAGCGAACGACAGCCTGAAGCTTTCTTT
CASSERQPEAFF
>TRBV29-1|-|TRBD2|TRBJ2-2
TGCAGCGTTGGACGGGAGGAGAGCGGGTTGAACACCGGGGAGCTGTTTTTT
CSVGREESGLNTGELFF
>TRBV2|-|TRBD2|TRBJ2-7
TGTGCCAGCAGTGAAGACTCTCTAGCGGGGTTTGGTGCTGAGCAGTACTTC
CASSEDSLAGFGAEQYF
>TRBV18|-|-|TRBJ1-4
TGTGCCAGCTCACCTAGCAAGGGTTCCACTAATGAAAAACTGTTTTTT
CASSPSKGSTNEKLFF
>TRBV12-5|-|-|TRBJ2-5
TGTGCTAGTGGTTCCGAGACCCAAGAGACCCAGTACTTC
CASGSETQETQYF
>TRBV13|-|-|TRBJ1-1
TGTGCCAGCAGCTTAGCGTCTTTCACTGAAGCTTTCTTT
CASSLASFTEAFF
>TRBV19|-|TRBD2|TRBJ2-1
TGTGCCAGTAGTCGTCTAGCGGGAGGGACAAATGAGCAGTTCTTC
CASSRLAGGTNEQFF
>TRBV28|-|TRBD2|TRBJ2-1
TGTGCCAGCTCCCTAGCGGGGCACAATGAGCAGTTCTTC
CASSLAGHNEQFF
>TRBV27|-|-|TRBJ2-2
TGTGCCAGCAGTCCGACAGACACCGGGGAGCTGTTTTTT
CASSPTDTGELFF
>TRBV6-1|-|TRBD2|TRBJ2-5
TGTGCCAGCAGCAGGACTAGCGGGAAAGAGACCCAGTACTTC
CASSRTSGKETQYF
>TRBV4-1|-|-|TRBJ1-2
TGCGCCAGCAGCCGAGGGCCAGGCCGCGGCTACACCTTC
CASSRGPGRGYTF
>TRBV4-1|-|TRBD2|TRBJ2-3
TGCGCCAGCAGCCAAGGGTGGGGAGCGGGAGGCACAGATACGCAGTATTTT
CASSQGWGAGGTDTQYF
>TRBV7-9|once|TRBD1|TRBJ2-5
TGTGCCAGCAGCTTAGCCCAACAGGGGGCTGAGGAGACCCAGTACTTC
CASSLAQQGAEETQYF
>TRBV28|-|-|TRBJ1-1
TGTGCCAGCAGTTTAGGGCAGGGACGGGGCGTCACTGAAGCTTTCTTT
CASSLGQGRGVTEAFF
>TRBV2|-|-|TRBJ2-1
TGTGCCAGCAAACGGACTACGTTTAACAATGAGCAGTTCTTC
CASKRTTFNNEQFF
>TRBV28|-|TRBD1|TRBJ2-7
TGTGCCAGCAGACAGGGGATTGGGGTCTCCTACGAGCAGTACTTC
CASRQGIGVSYEQYF
>TRBV6-1|-|-|TRBJ1-1
TGTGCCAGCAGTTTGGGCCGAACGGGGACTGAAGCTTTCTTT
CASSLGRTGTEAFF
>TRBV2|-|-|TRBJ2-7
TGTGCCAGCAGCGAGCTCGACGATATCGAGGCCTACGAGCAGTACTTC
CASSELDDIEAYEQYF
>TRBV28|-|TRBD2|TRBJ2-7
TGTGCCAGCAGTGGATCCGGGACTAGCTCCTACGAGCAGTACTTC
CASSGSGTSSYEQYF
>TRBV30|-|TRBD1|TRBJ1-3
TGTGCCTGGGGGGGGACAGACTCTGGAAACACCATATATTTT
CAWGGTDSGNTIYF
>TRBV28|-|-|TRBJ1-1
TGTGCCAGCAGTTCCCAGGCCCCAAACACTGAAGCTTTCTTT
CASSSQAPNTEAFF
>TRBV6-1|-|-|TRBJ2-2
TGTGCCAGCAGTGAACGTGGCGCCGGGGAGCTGTTTTTT
CASSERGAGELFF
>TRBV27|-|TRBD2|TRBJ2-7
TGTGCCAGCAGTTTCCTAGCGGGAGGGCACGAGCAGTACTTC
CASSFLAGGHEQYF
>TRBV5-1|-|TRBD1|TRBJ2-2
TGCGCCAGCAGCAGGACAGGGGGCAACGTGGACACCGGGGAGCTGTTTTTT
CASSRTGGNVDTGELFF
>TRBV27|-|TRBD2|TRBJ2-7
TGTGCCAGCAGTTTCAGATCCGCAGGACTAGAGCGGGGTAGTGAGCAGTACTTC
CASSFRSAGLERGSEQYF
>TRBV5-6|-|-|TRBJ2-7
TGTGCCAGCAGCTTCCGGACGCGCCTCTACGAGCAGTACTTC
CASSFRTRLYEQYF
>TRBV5-1|-|TRBD2|TRBJ2-1
TGCGCCAGCAGCCTACCCCGGTTGGGCGTCGGGACTAGCGGGGCTAGCTCCTACAATGAGCAGTTCTTC
CASSLPRLGVGTSGASSYNEQFF
>TRBV28|once|-|TRBJ2-7
TGTGCCAGCAGAGGGGGCCGTGGGACGGAGACTACAGGGAGGGGCGAGCAGTACTTC
CASRGGRGTETTGRGEQYF
>TRBV5-1|-|TRBD1|TRBJ1-1
TGCGCCAGCAGCTTGGAAGGGGGCAAGACTGAAGCTTTCTTT
CASSLEGGKTEAFF
>TRBV27|-|-|TRBJ1-1
TGTGCCAGCAGTTTATCGGAGGGGGAAGCTTTCTTT
CASSLSEGEAFF
>TRBV5-8|-|-|TRBJ1-1
TGTGCCAGCAGCGCCCTGACAGAGAACACTGAAGCTTTCTTT
CASSALTENTEAFF
>TRBV27|-|TRBD2|TRBJ2-1
TGTGCCAGCAGTTTATCGGGCGGGAGCTCCTACAATGAGCAGTTCTTC
CASSLSGGSSYNEQFF
>TRBV28|-|-|TRBJ2-7
TGTGCCAGCAGTTCGCGTCTGACAGTGCACGAGCAGTACTTC
CASSSRLTVHEQYF
>TRBV2|-|-|TRBJ2-1
TGTGCCAGCAGTGCCACCAGCTCCTACAATGAGCAGTTCTTC
CASSATSSYNEQFF
>TRBV5-5|once|-|TRBJ2-7
TGTGCCAGCAGCTTGGATGGGACAAGGTCCTACGAGCAGTACTTC
CASSLDGTRSYEQYF
>TRBV27|-|TRBD2|TRBJ2-1
TGTGCCAGCAGTTATACCGGGACTAGCGATTCGGGGGAGCAGTTCTTC
CASSYTGTSDSGEQFF
>TRBV5-1|-|-|TRBJ2-7
TGCGCCAGCAGCTTGGGGGTCGGGACCTCTTACGAGCAGTACTTC
CASSLGVGTSYEQYF
>TRBV5-1|-|-|TRBJ1-4
TGCGCCAGCAGCTTGGGAGAGGGGAGGATTGAAAAACTGTTTTTT
CASSLGEGRIEKLFF
>TRBV11-2|-|TRBD1|TRBJ2-7
TGTGCCAGCAGCACGGGACAGGGGAACCTCTACGAGCAGTACTTC
CASSTGQGNLYEQYF
>TRBV5-6|-|-|TRBJ2-3
TGTGCCAGCAGCTTGGGGTCAGATACGCAGTATTTT
CASSLGSDTQYF
>TRBV10-3|-|TRBD2|TRBJ2-3
TGTGCCATCAGTGAGTCGTTGTTGGCGGGAGGACAGACTAGCACAGATACGCAGTATTTT
CAISESLLAGGQTSTDTQYF
>TRBV14|once|-|TRBJ2-7
TGTGCCAGCAGCCAAGATATTGGCACACCCGAAAGTGAGCAGTACTTC
CASSQDIGTPESEQYF
>TRBV7-9|-|-|TRBJ2-1
TGTGCCAGCAGCTTAAAGGACTCCCCCTACAATGAGCAGTTCTTC
CASSLKDSPYNEQFF
>TRBV9|-|TRBD2|TRBJ2-2
TGTGCCAGCAGGGGACTAGCGGGGTCCGGGGAGCTGTTTTTT
CASRGLAGSGELFF
>TRBV7-9|-|-|TRBJ2-7
TGTGCCAGCAGCTCCCTCCAGGACAACGAGCAGTACTTC
CASSSLQDNEQYF
>TRBV10-3|-|-|TRBJ2-1
TGTGCCATCAGTGACTGGGACAGATCAGGAGGGGGCTACAATGAGCAGTTCTTC
CAISDWDRSGGGYNEQFF
>TRBV5-4|-|TRBD1|TRBJ1-4
TGTGCCAGCAGCCTGGACAGGGGGCCGGAAAAACTGTTTTTT
CASSLDRGPEKLFF
>TRBV15|-|-|TRBJ1-1
TGTGCCACCAGCGCCCGGATTGGGTTTGGGAATGAAGCTTTCTTT
CATSARIGFGNEAFF
>TRBV4-1|-|-|TRBJ2-7
TGCGCCAGCAGCCAAGGGGCAGCGGGTACCTACGAGCAGTACTTC
CASSQGAAGTYEQYF
>TRBV5-4|-|-|TRBJ1-5
TGTGCCAGCAGCTTGGATGGGGGGTCGGGGCAGCCCCAGCATTTT
CASSLDGGSGQPQHF
>TRBV10-3|-|-|TRBJ1-1
TGTGCCATCAGTACCTCGTTACTCAGGGGAAGGAACACTGAAGCTTTCTTT
CAISTSLLRGRNTEAFF
>TRBV9|-|-|TRBJ1-4
TGTGCCAGCAGCGTGGGGACACTCAGTGAAAAACTGTTTTTT
CASSVGTLSEKLFF
>TRBV27|-|-|TRBJ2-7
TGTGCCAGCAGGGGGCAGGGTAATGGCTACGAGCAGTACTTC
CASRGQGNGYEQYF